The 32 T cell receptor beta chains below come from one sample, sequenced in a study of post-analysis software for immune sequencing data. Study-wide findings and caveats: Four to six TRBV segments (TRBV5-6, TRBV5-1 and TRBV20-1 among them) occurred more frequently in patients than in controls.

Unique molecular identifiers had been added to the TCR beta cDNA libraries. TCRdb re-analysed the PCR reads in MiXCR, keeping a single row per CDR3 protein. The sample lists approximately 770,000 distinct CDR3 sequences, just over 45% occurring once. Their cognate antigens are unknown. Sequencing was carried out using blood. The receptor set was obtained from a girl aged 5 to 17 with multiple sclerosis.

The rearrangement uses TRBV6-2 or TRBV6-3 and TRBJ2-1, with D perhaps TRBD1 (5 bases). Germline V gives CDR1 MNHEY, CDR2 SVGEGT. CDR3 size: 16 residues. V lost 0 bases and J lost 7, with 16 bases in between. The CDR3 reads CASSYSKVGLRNEQFF. The CDR3 coding sequence is TGTGCCAGCAGTTACTCGAAAGTGGGGCTACGGAATGAGCAGTTCTTC.

This clonotype has only a few counts. The chain uses TRBV18 and TRBJ2-6; D gene uncertain. This CDR3 has 14 residues. V shed 8 bases and J shed 2 bases, with 10 bases lying between them. In germline, CDR1 is KGHSH, CDR2 LQKENI. CDR3 region: CASPTAPGANVLTF. The CDR3, as DNA: TGTGCCAGCCCCACGGCCCCTGGGGCCAACGTCCTGACTTTC.

This chain links TRBV6-6 with TRBJ1-5; 7 nucleotides match TRBD1. V shed 2 bases, J shed 0 bases, and the junction held 4 bases outside the gene matches. The CDR3 is 16 amino acids. The germline gives CDR1 MNHNY, CDR2 SVGAGI (reference sequence). The CDR3 reads CASSYPGGSSNQPQHF. The DNA of the CDR3 is TGTGCCAGCAGTTACCCAGGGGGTAGTAGCAATCAGCCCCAGCATTTT.

There are a few counts of this clonotype. The V gene is TRBV20-1, the J gene TRBJ2-1; 7 positions agree with TRBD2. The germline CDR1 and CDR2 sequences are DFQATT and SNEGSKA (reference sequence). Unmatched junction bases numbered 11, after V lost 0 bases and J lost 3 bases. The CDR3 runs 17 residues. The CDR3 sequence: CSARDSGGGPLYNEQFF. The CDR3 DNA follows: TGCAGTGCTAGAGATTCCGGGGGAGGGCCTCTCTACAATGAGCAGTTCTTC.

The chain links TRBV20-1 to TRBJ2-1, with a possible D match to TRBD2 (6 bases). Looked up from germline, CDR1 is DFQATT and CDR2 is SNEGSKA (reference sequence). The CDR3 sequence is 14 residues long. The V and J ends lost 4 bases and 0 bases respectively, with 10 bases between them. CDR3: CSATSASSYNEQFF. CDR3 coding DNA: TGCAGTGCTACTAGCGCAAGCTCCTACAATGAGCAGTTCTTC.

This chain links TRBV4-2 with TRBJ2-7, with no clear D. Germline CDR1 is LGHNA and CDR2 is YNFKEQ. This CDR3 comprises 15 residues. V was shortened by 0 bases and J by 5 bases, with 14 bases between the two germline ends. The CDR3 sequence: CASSQDLAEGDEQYF. CDR3 DNA sequence: TGTGCCAGCAGCCAAGATTTGGCTGAAGGAGACGAGCAGTACTTC.

This clonotype was observed a handful of times. The chain links TRBV10-3 to TRBJ2-1; D may be TRBD1 or TRBD2 (6 bases each). Trimming took 6 bases from V and 7 from J, leaving 25 bases between them. The CDR3 length is 17 residues. CDR1 and CDR2 from the germline V gene are ENHRY and SYGVKD. CDR3: CAIRVAGRQDPPNEQFF. The CDR3 nucleotides are TGTGCCATCAGAGTCGCGGGGAGACAGGACCCCCCTAATGAGCAGTTCTTC.

The CDR3 region has the DNA TGTGCCAGCAGCCAAGATCTGGGAGGCGAGCAGTTCTTC. Encoded protein: CASSQDLGGEQFF. The chain has TRBV4-2 and TRBJ2-1; tentatively, D is TRBD2 (6 bases). The V gene lost 0 bases and the J gene lost 10 bases, with 10 bases spanning the gap. CDR3 length: 13 residues. Germline assignment: CDR1 LGHNA and CDR2 YNFKEQ.

The rearrangement uses TRBV29-1 and TRBJ2-1, with 11 bases that match TRBD2. The V gene end was trimmed by 1 base and the J gene end by 1 base; junction bases not matched to a gene: 6. In germline, CDR1 is SQVTM, CDR2 ANQGSEA. The CDR3 contains 17 residues. The CDR3 DNA reads TGCAGCGTTGAAGGGGGTACTAGCGGGAGTTCCTACAATGAGCAGTTCTTC. Translation: CSVEGGTSGSSYNEQFF.

This clonotype was counted a few times. As DNA, the CDR3 is TGTGCCAGCAGTTACAGGCGCCCGTTTGGAGAACAAGAGACCCAGTACTTC. Residues: CASSYRRPFGEQETQYF. This chain connects TRBV6-2 or TRBV6-3 to TRBJ2-5; D uncertain. Deletions cut 2 bases from V and 2 bases from J, with 18 bases between. CDR3 length equals 17 residues. Germline CDR1 MNHEY, CDR2 SVGEGT.

The chain couples TRBV6-2 or TRBV6-3 to TRBJ2-4, with D perhaps TRBD1 (6 bases). The CDR3 length is 18 residues. V lost 2 bases and J 1 base, leaving 18 bases between the germline ends. Germline V gene lookup returns CDR1 MNHEY and CDR2 SVGEGT. Written as DNA, the CDR3 is TGTGCCAGCAGTTACCGGGTGAGGCTGGGGGCGGCCAAAAACATTCAGTACTTC. Its protein is CASSYRVRLGAAKNIQYF.

This clonotype was observed a single time. The V and J genes are TRBV20-1 and TRBJ2-5, with 7 positions matching TRBD2. The CDR3 extends over 17 amino acids. The V gene end was trimmed by 1 base and the J gene end by 4 bases; junction bases not matched to a gene: 15. Germline lookup yields CDR1 DFQATT and CDR2 SNEGSKA (reference sequence). In DNA, the CDR3 is TGCAGTGCTAGAGGTGTGGTGCGGGAGAGGGTTCGAGAGACCCAGTACTTC. Protein: CSARGVVRERVRETQYF.

This clonotype was seen a handful of times. The genes are TRBV20-1 and TRBJ2-5, with TRBD2 matching over 9 bases. The CDR3 has 16 residues. V lost 3 bases to trimming and J lost 5 bases; unmatched junction nucleotides: 13. In germline, CDR1 is DFQATT, CDR2 SNEGSKA (reference sequence). For the CDR3, the DNA is TGCAGTGCTAGTGCCGGGACTAGCATTTCGATTGAGACCCAGTACTTC. It is translated as CSASAGTSISIETQYF.

CDR3 bases: TGCGCCAGCAGCCAAGATTTGGGACTGGTCGAGTACTTC. Its translation: CASSQDLGLVEYF. The chain combines TRBV4-1 with TRBJ2-4, with D perhaps TRBD2 (6 bases). The V gene lost 0 bases and the J gene lost 14 bases, with 14 bases spanning the gap. The V gene's germline CDR1 is MGHRA and CDR2 YSYEKL. This CDR3 spans 13 amino acids.

This rearrangement joins TRBV7-3 to TRBJ2-3; D not resolved. This CDR3 is built from 13 residues. Germline V gives CDR1 SGHTA, CDR2 FQGTGA. With 5 bases removed from V and 7 bases from J, the gap between germline ends came to 13 bases. This CDR3 is CASSRDWGYTQYF. CDR3 DNA sequence: TGTGCCAGCAGCCGTGACTGGGGTTATACGCAGTATTTT.

A remark on this clonotype: Germline is not matched at one junction end, which may reflect a read error. The CDR3 DNA sequence: TGTGCCAGCAGTTCAGGGTTTAATGAAAAACGGTTTTTT. It specifies CASSSGFNEKRFF. This chain uses TRBV28 with TRBJ1-4; the D gene is possibly TRBD1 (5 bases). Germline loops: CDR1 MDHEN, CDR2 SYDVKM. The CDR3 sequence is 13 residues long.

This chain connects TRBV2 to TRBJ2-5; 8 bases line up with TRBD1. The DNA end lines up better with TRBJ2-7; the J call may be wrong. CDR1 and CDR2 (germline): SNHLY, FYNNEI. This CDR3 comprises 15 residues. The CDR3 sequence is CASRPGQGGCYEQYF. The CDR3 DNA reads as TGTGCCAGCAGGCCCGGACAGGGCGGTTGTTACGAGCAGTACTTC.

The chain combines TRBV27 with TRBJ1-2; unclear D gene. Trimming took 2 bases from V and 1 from J, leaving 11 bases between them. In germline, CDR1 is MNHEY, CDR2 SMNVEV (reference sequence). This CDR3 has 15 residues. The CDR3 DNA is TGTGCCAGCAGTTTAACAGCGGGTATTAACTATGGCTACACCTTC. Translation gives CASSLTAGINYGYTF.

The gene calls are TRBV20-1 and TRBJ2-1; 12 bases are shared with TRBD2. CDR3 length: 15 residues. Germline loops: CDR1 DFQATT, CDR2 SNEGSKA (reference sequence). V was clipped by 1 base and J by 8 bases; unmatched bases: 6. In nucleotides, the CDR3 is TGCAGTGCTAGAGTGACTAGCGGGAGTAGTTATGAGCAGTTCTTC. Translation: CSARVTSGSSYEQFF.

The gene calls are TRBV5-1 and TRBJ2-7, with 11 bases identical to TRBD1. Germline V gene data show CDR1 as SGHRS and CDR2 as YFSETQ. Trimming cost V 3 bases and J 6 bases; bases outside gene matches: 5. The CDR3 covers 14 residues. CDR3 coding DNA: TGCGCCAGCAGCTCAGGACAGGGGGCAACCGAGCAGTACTTC. Translated: CASSSGQGATEQYF.

The chain uses TRBV6-5 and TRBJ1-2; 11 positions agree with TRBD1. Looked up from germline, CDR1 is MNHEY and CDR2 is SVGAGI. V was clipped by 2 bases and J by 0 bases; unmatched bases: 8. This CDR3 comprises 18 residues. The chain's CDR3 is CASSYGQGALLSNYGYTF. The DNA of the CDR3 is TGTGCCAGCAGTTACGGACAGGGGGCTCTCCTTTCTAACTATGGCTACACCTTC.

The J gene is TRBJ1-1, the V gene TRBV6-6, with D perhaps matching TRBD1 (5 bases). The CDR3 runs 12 residues. V lost 6 bases and J 6 bases, leaving 11 bases between the germline ends. Germline CDR1 is MNHNY and CDR2 is SVGAGI (reference sequence). The CDR3 sequence is CASSTDSPEAFF. The CDR3 nucleotides are TGTGCCAGCAGCACCGACAGCCCTGAAGCTTTCTTT.

In its sample, this clonotype was seen a few times. This chain links TRBV27 with TRBJ2-7, with unresolved D. CDR3 size: 13 residues. Germline CDR1 and CDR2: MNHEY and SMNVEV (reference sequence). V lost 6 bases and J 3 bases, leaving 12 bases between the germline ends. The DNA of the CDR3 is TGTGCCAGCAGCCGAAGCGAGAACTACGAGCAGTACTTC. It encodes CASSRSENYEQYF.

The chain joins TRBV15 to TRBJ2-7; tentatively, D is TRBD2 (5 bases). Trimming removed 1 base at V and 3 bases at J, with 10 bases between. This CDR3 is built from 14 residues. The germline V gene has CDR1 LNHNV and CDR2 YYDKDF (reference sequence). Here the CDR3 reads CATSRGEKVYEQYF. DNA of the CDR3: TGTGCCACCAGCAGAGGGGAGAAGGTCTACGAGCAGTACTTC.

The chain combines TRBV10-3 with TRBJ2-1; the D call may be TRBD1 or TRBD2 (5 bases each). V lost 4 bases and J lost 5, with 12 bases in between. The CDR3 contains 14 residues. CDR1 ENHRY and CDR2 SYGVKD come from the germline V gene. The CDR3 bases are TGTGCCATCAGTGCTAACGGGGACGACAATGAGCAGTTCTTC. Protein: CAISANGDDNEQFF.

This clonotype was observed a few times. This chain connects TRBV29-1 to TRBJ2-1; D is uncertain. The CDR3 contains 11 residues. Germline lookup yields CDR1 SQVTM and CDR2 ANQGSEA. The germline V and J ends were trimmed by 0 bases and 10 bases, with 7 bases remaining between them. The CDR3 is CSVEETLEQFF. In nucleotides, the CDR3 is TGCAGCGTTGAAGAGACCCTCGAGCAGTTCTTC.

The CDR3 protein is CASTKTSVSSYEQYF. In DNA, the CDR3 is TGTGCCAGCACCAAAACTAGCGTCAGCTCCTACGAGCAGTACTTC. The chain combines TRBV6-2 or TRBV6-3 with TRBJ2-7, with 7 bases lining up with TRBD2. The V gene's germline CDR1 is MNHEY and CDR2 SVGEGT. The CDR3 has 15 amino acids. V gave up 7 bases and J gave up 0 bases; unmatched junction bases: 9.

The V gene is TRBV7-9, the J gene TRBJ2-1; TRBD2 is a possible D gene (6 bases). The V gene's germline CDR1 is SEHNR and CDR2 FQNEAQ (reference sequence). Trimming took 5 bases from V and 4 from J, leaving 18 bases between them. The length of the CDR3 is 16 residues. The CDR3 DNA reads as TGTGCCAGCAGCGGACGGACTATGAGAGAGTACAATGAGCAGTTCTTC. This encodes CASSGRTMREYNEQFF.

This clonotype was seen only a few times. The V gene is TRBV4-3, the J gene TRBJ2-5; perhaps TRBD2 as D (6 bases). The CDR3 is 15 amino acids. The germline gives CDR1 LGHNA, CDR2 YSLEER. V gave up 3 bases and J gave up 3 bases, with 14 bases separating them. CDR3: CASSHSRQREETQYF. CDR3 nucleotide sequence: TGCGCCAGCAGCCATTCAAGACAGCGGGAAGAGACCCAGTACTTC.

The chain recombines TRBV4-2 with TRBJ2-3, with TRBD2 identical over 13 bases. There are 20 residues in the CDR3. The ends lost 4 bases at V and 3 bases at J; junction bases unmatched: 16. Germline assignment: CDR1 LGHNA and CDR2 YNFKEQ. CDR3 in amino acids: CASSLEPGLAGKGKTDTQYF. The CDR3 DNA reads as TGTGCCAGCAGCCTAGAACCGGGACTAGCGGGGAAGGGGAAAACAGATACGCAGTATTTT.

This clonotype has only a few counts. V usage is TRBV2 and J usage is TRBJ2-5; D is perhaps TRBD2 (5 bases). Germline values: CDR1 SNHLY, CDR2 FYNNEI. V shed 2 bases and J shed 4 bases, with 14 bases lying between them. The CDR3 runs to 15 residues. The CDR3 DNA reads as TGTGCCAGCAGTGAATGGGAGAATGTAGGAGAGACCCAGTACTTC. It encodes CASSEWENVGETQYF.

This chain uses TRBV7-9 with TRBJ1-1; maybe TRBD1 (5 bases). Germline V gives CDR1 SEHNR, CDR2 FQNEAQ (reference sequence). The CDR3 extends over 15 amino acids. Trimming took off 5 bases at V and 1 base at J, with 14 bases between the two ends. The CDR3 DNA follows: TGTGCCAGCAGCCCCTTGGGAGGGACGAACACTGAAGCTTTCTTT. Amino acids: CASSPLGGTNTEAFF.